Below are 21 T cell receptor beta chains sequenced from a single sample in a study of cytomegalovirus exposure and HLA in healthy donors. The PCR contained 60 Vbeta and 13 Jbeta primers. Method: immunoSEQ multiplex PCR; TCRdb's copy keeps in-frame clones and lacks some. Altogether approximately 67,000 clones are present, 80% to 90% being singletons, with the ten largest covering around 10%. Material: PBMCs. These receptors originate from a woman aged 25 to 39 in good health and CMV-seropositive.

This clone was seen only once. J is TRBJ2-3 and V is TRBV5-1; 13 bases line up with TRBD2. Germline lookup yields CDR1 SGHRS and CDR2 YFSETQ. V was clipped by 2 bases and J by 4 bases; unmatched bases: 13. The CDR3 covers 19 residues. CDR3 coding DNA: TGCGCCAGCAGCTTAACTACTGGACTAGCGGGAGTGGAGGCAGATACGCAGTATTTT. The encoded protein is CASSLTTGLAGVEADTQYF.

V usage is TRBV10-1 and J usage is TRBJ2-3; 8 bases fit TRBD2. Germline V gives CDR1 WNHNN, CDR2 SYGVQD (reference sequence). J lost 0 bases, V lost 5 bases, and 7 bases had no gene match. CDR3 length equals 16 residues. The CDR3 DNA reads TGCGCCAGCAGTTATGGGGAGCGGGAGAGCACAGATACGCAGTATTTT. Protein sequence: CASSYGERESTDTQYF.

This clone was observed a few times. The chain combines TRBV15 with TRBJ2-7, with TRBD2 matching over 7 bases. Germline V gene sequence: CDR1 LNHNV, CDR2 YYDKDF (reference sequence). The length of the CDR3 is 16 residues. Germline trimming cut 0 bases from V and 4 bases from J; bases unmatched to any gene: 9. This chain's CDR3 is CATSRDRAGVGYEQYF. In DNA form, the CDR3 reads TGTGCCACCAGCAGAGATAGGGCGGGAGTAGGTTACGAGCAGTACTTC.

CDR3 bases: TGTGCCAGCAGCCAAGATATGGTGGCAGGCCGCTATCAGCCCCAGCATTTT. Protein sequence: CASSQDMVAGRYQPQHF. The chain links TRBV4-2 to TRBJ1-5, with D unresolved. CDR3 length: 17 residues. Trimming took off 0 bases at V and 5 bases at J, with 17 bases between the two ends. Germline CDR1 and CDR2: LGHNA and YNFKEQ.

The rearrangement uses TRBV27 and TRBJ2-1; TRBD1 might be the D (5 bases). Germline V gene lookup returns CDR1 MNHEY and CDR2 SMNVEV (reference sequence). The CDR3 runs 11 residues. With 6 bases removed from V and 8 bases from J, the gap between germline ends came to 8 bases. CDR3 amino acids: CASSRAHEQFF. CDR3 coding DNA: TGTGCCAGCAGCAGGGCCCATGAGCAGTTCTTC.

The rearrangement uses TRBV9 and TRBJ2-7; 15 positions match TRBD2. V gave up 0 bases and J gave up 6 bases; unmatched junction bases: 4. The CDR3 is made up of 16 amino acids. Germline CDR1 and CDR2: SGDLS and YYNGEE. CDR3 bases: TGTGCCAGCAGCGTAGGAGGACTAGCGGGAGGGACCGAGCAGTACTTC. Translation gives CASSVGGLAGGTEQYF.

The genes are TRBV27 and TRBJ2-2, with a weak D call TRBD1 (6 bases). Germline lookup yields CDR1 MNHEY and CDR2 SMNVEV (reference sequence). Trimming left V 5 bases short and J 0 bases short, with 10 bases between. The CDR3 is made up of 15 amino acids. In DNA, the CDR3 is TGTGCCAGCAGTCGGACAGTTCCGAACACCGGGGAGCTGTTTTTT. Amino acids: CASSRTVPNTGELFF.

The chain employs TRBV5-1 and TRBJ2-1, with 9 bases matching TRBD2. V shed 4 bases and J 9 bases; nucleotides not matched to a gene: 11. Germline-derived CDR1 and CDR2 are SGHRS and YFSETQ. The CDR3 runs to 15 residues. The chain's CDR3 is CASSEQSGRLGEQFF. The CDR3 bases are TGCGCCAGCAGCGAGCAGAGCGGGAGGTTGGGTGAGCAGTTCTTC.

The V call is TRBV7-9, the J call TRBJ2-3; 9 positions match TRBD1. Looked up from germline, CDR1 is SEHNR and CDR2 is FQNEAQ (reference sequence). The CDR3 length is 14 residues. The CDR3 here is CGITRTGVSDTQYF. The DNA for the CDR3 is TGTGGAATTACAAGGACAGGGGTGTCAGATACGCAGTATTTT.

The V and J genes are TRBV5-1 and TRBJ1-2, with 7 positions matching TRBD1. Per the germline V gene, CDR1 is SGHRS and CDR2 is YFSETQ. The length of the CDR3 is 14 residues. V dropped 4 bases and J dropped 4; count of bases not matched to a gene: 7. The CDR3: CASSTLQGLYGYTF. The DNA for the CDR3 is TGCGCCAGCAGCACATTACAGGGGCTCTATGGCTACACCTTC. Filled out from reference TRBV5-1 and TRBJ1-2, the complete variable domain reads KAGVTQTPRYLIKTRGQQVTLSCSPISGHRSVSWYQQTPGQGLQFLFEYFSETQRNKGNFPGRFSGRQFSNSRSEMNVSTLELGDSALYLCASSTLQGLYGYTFGSGTRLTVV.

The chain recombines TRBV11-2 with TRBJ2-5; TRBD2 agrees at 7 bases. The germline CDR1 and CDR2 sequences are SGHAT and FQNNGV. V lost 1 base and J lost 5; bases outside the gene matches: 13. CDR3 size: 17 residues. CDR3 sequence reads: CASSLGASGTPRETQYF. The CDR3 DNA sequence: TGTGCCAGCAGCTTAGGGGCTAGCGGCACCCCGCGGGAGACCCAGTACTTC.

The rearrangement joins TRBV11-2 to TRBJ2-7; 13 nucleotides align to TRBD2. The junction had 9 bases not matched to a gene; V was cut back by 5 bases and J by 2 bases. Per germline, CDR1 SGHAT and CDR2 FQNNGV. This CDR3 contains 17 residues. The CDR3 DNA follows: TGTGCCAGCAGCGATAGGAAAGGGACTAGCGGGGCCTACGAGCAGTACTTC. This translates into CASSDRKGTSGAYEQYF.

This sequence joins TRBV7-6 and TRBJ2-7; maybe TRBD2 (5 bases). CDR1 is SGHVS and CDR2 is FNYEAQ in the germline V gene. V shed 8 bases and J shed 3 bases, with 17 bases lying between them. This CDR3 spans 14 amino acids. Here the CDR3 DNA reads TGTGCCAGCGGCCACCGGGAACACAGCTACGAGCAGTACTTC. Residues: CASGHREHSYEQYF.

V is TRBV29-1 and J is TRBJ2-1; TRBD2 matches at 8 bases. The CDR3 runs 15 residues. V shed 6 bases and J 6 bases; nucleotides not matched to a gene: 13. Germline V gives CDR1 SQVTM, CDR2 ANQGSEA. CDR3 in amino acids: CSVCTLAGPGNEQFF. The CDR3 DNA sequence: TGCAGCGTCTGCACCCTAGCGGGTCCCGGCAATGAGCAGTTCTTC.

This chain uses TRBV9 with TRBJ1-1, with D possibly TRBD1 on 5 matching bases. The germline V gene encodes CDR1 SGDLS and CDR2 YYNGEE. Between the trimmed V and J ends, which lost 2 bases and 4 bases, there was a span of 9 bases. This CDR3 has 13 residues. The CDR3 region is CASSVQGSTEAFF. Written as DNA, the CDR3 is TGTGCCAGCAGCGTTCAGGGTAGCACTGAAGCTTTCTTT.

This chain joins TRBV5-5 and TRBJ2-5; D remains unclear. The germline gives CDR1 SGHKS, CDR2 YYEKEE (reference sequence). Trimming stripped 1 base from V and 7 bases from J, with 11 bases between. The CDR3 covers 13 residues. CDR3 in DNA: TGTGCCAGCAGCTTGACGGTCCTAGGGACCCAGTACTTC. It yields the protein CASSLTVLGTQYF.

The chain joins TRBV10-1 to TRBJ2-1, with TRBD1 matching 10 bases. Germline lookup yields CDR1 WNHNN and CDR2 SYGVQD (reference sequence). This CDR3 contains 16 residues. The trim removed 2 bases at V and 1 base at J, leaving 2 bases unmatched. CDR3 sequence (DNA): TGCGCCAGCAGTGAGAGGACAGGGGGATCCTACAATGAGCAGTTCTTC. It yields the protein CASSERTGGSYNEQFF.

The chain couples TRBV28 to TRBJ1-1; maybe TRBD1 (5 bases). The V and J ends lost 4 bases and 4 bases respectively, with 13 bases between them. The CDR3 contains 14 residues. Germline V gives CDR1 MDHEN, CDR2 SYDVKM. CDR3 amino acids: CASSSQWGGTEAFF. The CDR3, as DNA: TGTGCCAGCAGTTCACAATGGGGGGGCACTGAAGCTTTCTTT.

V gene TRBV7-9 combines with J gene TRBJ2-5, with TRBD2 identical over 11 bases. This CDR3 has 14 residues. V lost 6 bases to trimming and J lost 5 bases; unmatched junction nucleotides: 5. Germline V gene lookup returns CDR1 SEHNR and CDR2 FQNEAQ (reference sequence). The CDR3 region is CASSVLAGAETQYF. CDR3 DNA sequence: TGTGCCAGCAGTGTACTAGCGGGAGCCGAGACCCAGTACTTC.

The chain joins TRBV28 to TRBJ2-5; 12 positions match TRBD1. The CDR3 loop spans 16 amino acids. V was clipped by 5 bases and J by 4 bases; unmatched bases: 8. Germline CDR1 MDHEN, CDR2 SYDVKM. CDR3 region: CASSVPRDRGRETQYF. For the CDR3, the DNA is TGTGCCAGCAGTGTTCCCCGGGACAGGGGGCGAGAGACCCAGTACTTC.

J is TRBJ1-4 and V is TRBV10-3, with a tentative D call TRBD1 (5 bases). Trimming took 10 bases from V and 3 from J, leaving 12 bases between them. Germline-derived CDR1 and CDR2 are ENHRY and SYGVKD. This CDR3 comprises 13 residues. The CDR3: CATRQLSNEKLFF. The CDR3 DNA reads TGTGCCACCCGACAGCTTTCTAATGAAAAACTGTTTTTT.